This TCR beta chain was sequenced in a study of T cell responses to AZD1222 COVID-19 vaccine (dated by TCRdb to the early 2020s). About the full investigation: AZD1222 recipients whose second dose came at about 4 weeks and those whose second dose came at about 12 weeks were combined into one group, since spike-specific TCR depth and breadth did not differ between the two schedules. TCR sequencing covered over 230 trial participants: 200 to 220 given two doses of AZD1222 and 26 given two doses of MenACWY control vaccine. Trial participants were enrolled by age into subgroups of 18-55, 56-69 and 70-plus years, and around 150, 28 and 57 TCR-sequenced participants, respectively, were included in these subgroups.

Study-level results and caveats: The whole spike protein was spanned by vaccine-associated CD4 TCRs, and dominant responses were seen in regions 160-218 and 743-854. Because no day 14 peak-response samples were available, the repertoires could be characterized only after the peak T cell response. A significant rise in spike-specific TCR breadth and depth was observed after two AZD1222 doses relative to day 0 and relative to MenACWY recipients. Conclusions about previously exposed vaccinees are limited because only six or seven AZD1222 recipients were SARS-CoV-2 seropositive at baseline. Reportedly, close to half of the unique spike-specific TCRs recognized epitopes lying outside the regions that are mutated in the B.1.351 and B.1.1.7 variants. In the small 56-69-year group, the increase in depth fell short of significance, most likely because of low power. Participants were mostly white British, with more females than males. The authors suggested clonal diversity may have been underestimated.

The time point label of this sample denotes: baseline before first vaccination. Samples from vaccinated people were obtained from the UK trials COV001 and COV002, which included a single-blind randomized controlled phase 2/3 trial of AZD1222 (ChAdOx1 nCoV-19) in healthy adults. For TCRbeta chain sequencing, PBMC samples from trial participants were taken at day 0 and at day 28 after the second dose. A remark on this clone: There is no known antigen for this receptor. The sample holds no much larger clone one base away, and base qualities are not on file.

The CDR3 regions of human TCRbeta chains were subjected to immunosequencing. The original methods were these. Repertoire TCRs were checked for matches against a reference library of SARS-CoV-2-specific TCRs that had been generated using the MIRA antigen-specificity platform. Breadth was defined as the fraction of unique TCRs that were SARS-CoV-2-associated. Depth was defined as the fraction of total T cells that were SARS-CoV-2-associated. Using the MIRA data, each spike-specific TCR was mapped to the spike region that the TCR reacts to and placed in a CD4 or CD8 class. Log10-transformed breadth and depth values were compared by one-way ANOVA with Sidak's multiple comparisons tests. In TCRdb, the immuneACCESS table is reduced to in-frame sequences with V and J assigned. These tables do not hold every clone; where another copy was compared, an unresolved V gene accounts for under half, and the others remain unexplained. V, J and clone size derive from that table, while D and trimming were established from the DNA sequence. Recorded for this sample are 170,000 or so clones; about 90% of them occurred a single time. The ten largest clones represent less than 3% of the sample.

V drops 2 bases and J drops 6 bases, leaving 14 bases in between. Reading the germline V gene gives CDR1 SGHDT and CDR2 YYEEEE. The CDR3 starts with the cysteine, ends with the phenylalanine, and has 14 residues. The only DNA kept is the CDR3, 42 bases in frame from the first base. The chain links TRBV5-6 with TRBJ1-1, with TRBD1 as a weak D call on 6 bases. The sequence was collected from an adult in good health. The material was peripheral blood, obtained on day 0 of AZD1222 vaccination. The sequenced DNA is TGTGCCAGCAGCTTAATCAGGGGATACGCTGAAGCTTTCTTT. This encodes CASSLIRGYAEAFF.